This is a list of T cell receptor beta chains from one sample in a study of OX40 agonist ivuxolimab in advanced cancers. Sequencing was performed with immunoSEQ multiplex PCR; in TCRdb, only in-frame clones are kept and a portion is missing. The sample records some 63,000 clones, around 83% being singletons. The sample in question was CD4+ or CD8+ T cells sorted from blood, obtained in a trial of the OX40 agonist ivuxolimab. These receptors came from an adult with an advanced solid tumor such as melanoma, head and neck, liver or kidney cancer. Each CDR3 is given with its conserved first and last residue. D genes are given only for firm matches. Clone size is shown for a subset of rows, as once, few, many or a class of expanded clone.

>NA|NA|TRBJ2-2|TRBV7-7
TGTGCCAGCAGCTCGCGAAGGGACACCGGGGAGCTGTTTTTT
CASSSRRDTGELFF
>NA|NA|TRBJ2-6|TRBV27
TGTGCCAGCAGTTTATGGGGCCCATCAAGGGGCTCTGGGGCCAACGTCCTGACTTTC
CASSLWGPSRGSGANVLTF
>NA|NA|TRBJ1-4|TRBV9
TGTGCCAGCAGCGTACTAGGGTCTAATGAAAAACTGTTTTTT
CASSVLGSNEKLFF
>NA|NA|TRBJ1-1|TRBV10-3
TGTGCCATCAGTGAGGTTAAGGCAGGGGAGAACACTGAAGCTTTCTTT
CAISEVKAGENTEAFF
>NA|NA|TRBJ2-3|TRBV6-5
TGTGCCAGCAGTTACTCGACGGCGGTATCCACAGATACGCAGTATTTT
CASSYSTAVSTDTQYF
>NA|NA|TRBJ2-2|TRBV10-3
TGTGCCATCAGTGCCCCGGCAGCCGGGGAGCTGTTTTTT
CAISAPAAGELFF
>NA|NA|TRBJ1-1|TRBV19
TGTGCCAGTAGTATATCTCAGGTACGGGCTGAAGCTTTCTTT
CASSISQVRAEAFF
>NA|TRBD2|TRBJ2-1|TRBV11-2
TGTGCCAGCAGCTTAGGGGACTACCACAATGAGCAGTTCTTC
CASSLGDYHNEQFF
>NA|NA|TRBJ2-3|TRBV20-1
TGCAGTGCCCGAACAGATACGCAGTATTTT
CSARTDTQYF
>NA|NA|TRBJ1-2|TRBV5-4
TGTGCCAGCACGCCCCTTGCAGGGGCGGGTGGCTACACCTTC
CASTPLAGAGGYTF
>few|NA|TRBJ2-7|TRBV14
TGTGCCAGCAGCCAAGGACCCACAGGGTACGAGCAGTACTTC
CASSQGPTGYEQYF
>few|TRBD1|TRBJ1-5|TRBV5-1
TGCGCCAGCAGTCCGGGACAGGGGTACAATCAGCCCCAGCATTTT
CASSPGQGYNQPQHF
>NA|NA|TRBJ2-3|TRBV5-1
TGCGCCAGCAGCTTGAGTAGCGGTAGCACAGATACGCAGTATTTT
CASSLSSGSTDTQYF
>once|TRBD1|TRBJ1-5|TRBV10-3
TGTGCCATCAGTGAGTCGGGACAGTTAAGCAATCAGCCCCAGCATTTT
CAISESGQLSNQPQHF
>NA|NA|TRBJ2-7|TRBV30
TGTGCCTGGAGTACCCCGGGCTACAGCTCCTACGAGCAGTACTTC
CAWSTPGYSSYEQYF
>NA|TRBD1|TRBJ1-1|TRBV7-2
TGTGCCAGCAGTTCCACAGGGGGCGCTTCTGGGAGGGCTTTCTTT
CASSSTGGASGRAFF
>NA|NA|TRBJ2-7|TRBV27
TGTGCCAGCAGTTTAGGAGGCGAGCAGTACTTC
CASSLGGEQYF
>NA|TRBD1|TRBJ2-6|TRBV5-6
TGTGCCAGCAGCGTCGACAGGGCTGGGGCCAACGTCCTGACTTTC
CASSVDRAGANVLTF
>NA|TRBD1|TRBJ2-7|TRBV9
TGTGCCAGCAGCGTAGCTGGGGACAGCTCCTACGAGCAGTACTTC
CASSVAGDSSYEQYF
>NA|NA|TRBJ2-5|TRBV5-8
TGTGCCAGCAGCTTGGGGTTACAAGAGACCCAGTACTTC
CASSLGLQETQYF
>NA|TRBD2|TRBJ2-2|TRBV7-8
TGTGCCAGCAGCTTGGAAGCGGGGGGTTTCTTCACCGGGGAGCTGTTTTTT
CASSLEAGGFFTGELFF
>NA|NA|TRBJ1-4|TRBV19
TGTGCCAGTAGTCCCGACGGAAATAATGAAAAACTGTTTTTT
CASSPDGNNEKLFF
>NA|NA|TRBJ2-7|TRBV21-1
TGTGCCAGCAGCCCCGGACAGCCCGAGGGCATCTACGAGCAGTACTTC
CASSPGQPEGIYEQYF
>NA|TRBD2|TRBJ2-1|TRBV11-2
TGTGCCAGCAGCTTAACCTTAGCGGGGGAGCAGTTCTTC
CASSLTLAGEQFF
>NA|NA|TRBJ2-3|TRBV27
TGTGCCAGCTGGGAAAGCGGCACAAGGGGCACAGATACGCAGTATTTT
CASWESGTRGTDTQYF
>NA|NA|TRBJ2-2|TRBV7-8
TGTGCCAGCAGCTCGAAACGGGGGGCGCAAACGCCGAACACCGGGGAGCTGTTTTTT
CASSSKRGAQTPNTGELFF
>NA|NA|TRBJ2-7|TRBV2
TGTGGGACCAGGGAAGGCGAGCAGTACTTC
CGTREGEQYF
>once|NA|TRBJ1-1|TRBV30
TGTGCCTGGACTTTGGGACGGCCGAACACTGAAGCTTTCTTT
CAWTLGRPNTEAFF
>NA|NA|TRBJ1-1|TRBV19
TGTGCCAGTAGTACACAGGGCGATGGCACTGAAGCTTTCTTT
CASSTQGDGTEAFF
>NA|TRBD1|TRBJ2-5|TRBV15
TGTGCCACCAGCAGAGGGAAGGGGGCAGGAGAGACCCAGTACTTC
CATSRGKGAGETQYF
>NA|NA|TRBJ2-7|TRBV18
TGTGCCAGCTCACCAGGGGCCGGCGAAAGCTCCTACGAGCAGTACTTC
CASSPGAGESSYEQYF
>NA|TRBD1|TRBJ2-5|TRBV18
TGTGCCAGCTCACCACCGGGACAGCAAGAGACCCAGTACTTC
CASSPPGQQETQYF
>once|NA|TRBJ2-1|TRBV9
TGTGCCAGCAGCGTGGGGACAAACAATGAGCAGTTCTTC
CASSVGTNNEQFF
>NA|NA|TRBJ2-1|TRBV7-9
TGTGCCAGCAGCTCCCTTTGGGGCGTCTCCGTCAATGAGCAGTTCTTC
CASSSLWGVSVNEQFF
>NA|NA|TRBJ2-7|TRBV15
TGTGCCACCAGCAGAGTCGACAGCTCCTACGAGCAGTACTTC
CATSRVDSSYEQYF
>NA|NA|TRBJ2-7|TRBV5-4
TGTGCCAGCAGCTTTCTGGGGGAGCAGTACTTC
CASSFLGEQYF
>once|NA|TRBJ1-2|TRBV2
TGTGCCAGCAGTGAAGGTACAGGGTACTATGGCTACACCTTC
CASSEGTGYYGYTF
>NA|TRBD1|TRBJ2-5|TRBV7-6
TGTGCCAGCAGCCTCCGCGGGACAGGGCTCGCTAGGGGGGAGACCCAGTACTTC
CASSLRGTGLARGETQYF